The 29 T cell receptor beta chains presented below share a single source sample, sequenced in a study of shared clonotypes between healthy human individuals. Profiling relied on immunoSEQ multiplex PCR, and the TCRdb table lists in-frame clones only, not all of them. The sample comprises fewer than 650,000 clones, about 80% of which are singletons, and about 11% rests with the top ten. Sequencing was carried out using PBMCs. These receptors were obtained from a woman aged 40 to 50 in good health. Some clones in this sample may be carry-over from other donors' samples.

This rearrangement joins TRBV7-9 to TRBJ2-7, with D perhaps matching TRBD2 (7 bases). V was trimmed by 0 bases and J by 2 bases, leaving 11 bases between them. CDR1 is SEHNR and CDR2 is FQNEAQ in the germline V gene (reference sequence). The CDR3 is 15 residues long. CDR3 nucleotide sequence: TGTGCCAGCAGCTTAGCGTCGGGGGGCCCCTACGAGCAGTACTTC. Translation gives CASSLASGGPYEQYF.

The chain employs TRBV5-1 and TRBJ2-1, with 10 bases that match TRBD1. This CDR3 contains 15 residues. With 0 bases clipped from V and 6 bases from J, the junction kept 3 bases outside the gene matches. Germline lookup yields CDR1 SGHRS and CDR2 YFSETQ. CDR3: CASSLATGGSNEQFF. The CDR3 DNA sequence: TGCGCCAGCAGCTTGGCGACAGGGGGCAGCAATGAGCAGTTCTTC.

V and J are TRBV5-4 and TRBJ2-3; tentatively, D is TRBD2 (5 bases). The germline CDR1 and CDR2 sequences are SGHNT and YYREEE (reference sequence). The V gene lost 0 bases and the J gene lost 4 bases, with 9 bases spanning the gap. The CDR3 contains 14 residues. CDR3 residues: CASSLAEGADTQYF. For the CDR3, the DNA is TGTGCCAGCAGCTTGGCCGAGGGCGCAGATACGCAGTATTTT.

This clone came up a few times. Different DNA sequences within this sample yield the same CDR3. This chain uses TRBV5-1 with TRBJ1-2, with D unclear. Trimming stripped 0 bases from V and 4 bases from J, with 4 bases between. CDR3 length: 12 residues. The germline gives CDR1 SGHRS, CDR2 YFSETQ. The CDR3 region is CASSLDSYGYTF. The CDR3 coding sequence is TGCGCCAGCAGCTTGGATAGCTATGGCTACACCTTC.

V and J are TRBV21-1 and TRBJ2-1; whether TRBD2, the table's D call, matches the DNA was not checked. TRBV21-1 has pseudogene status. This CDR3 contains 16 residues. Here the CDR3 reads CARGSPYNDLSNEQFF. The CDR3 coding sequence is TGTGCCAGAGGGAGCCCCTATAACGATTTGAGCAATGAGCAGTTCTTC.

The chain uses TRBV13 and TRBJ2-2; D gene ambiguous. The V end was cut by 3 bases, the J end by 6 bases, with 5 bases between. The CDR3 is made up of 12 amino acids. Per germline, CDR1 PRHDT and CDR2 FYEKMQ (reference sequence). The CDR3 DNA sequence: TGTGCCAGCAGCTTCGTGGCCGGGGAGCTGTTTTTT. Amino acid sequence: CASSFVAGELFF.

V and J are TRBV11-2 and TRBJ1-4; perhaps TRBD1 as D (5 bases). The CDR3 extends over 15 amino acids. Germline assignment: CDR1 SGHAT and CDR2 FQNNGV. V shed 1 base and J shed 7 bases, with 13 bases lying between them. The DNA for the CDR3 is TGTGCCAGCAGCTTAGTAGGCGGGGGTGCTGAAAAACTGTTTTTT. Protein product: CASSLVGGGAEKLFF.

This clone was detected once. The rearrangement links TRBV1 to TRBJ2-7. TRBV1 is an annotated pseudogene. The CDR3 length is 13 residues. The CDR3 spells CTSSQGENYEQYF. The CDR3 region has the DNA TGCACCAGCAGCCAGGGGGAGAATTACGAGCAGTACTTC.

The V and J genes are TRBV5-6 and TRBJ2-2; 12 nucleotides match TRBD1. The length of the CDR3 is 17 residues. Losses at the gene ends were 2 bases for V and 5 bases for J; bases not matched to a gene: 7. CDR1 and CDR2 (germline): SGHDT, YYEEEE. CDR3 in DNA: TGTGCCAGCAGCTTTATTGGGGACAGGGGGCGGACCGGGGAGCTGTTTTTT. Its translation: CASSFIGDRGRTGELFF.

Regarding this clone: A much more abundant neighbour one base away suggests this may be a read error. The V and J genes are TRBV18 and TRBJ2-7; maybe TRBD2 (5 bases). CDR1 and CDR2 (germline): KGHSH, LQKENI. The CDR3 consists of 16 residues. This CDR3 reads CASSPDEGWSSHEQYF. The CDR3 DNA sequence: TGTGCCAGCTCACCAGATGAGGGCTGGAGCTCCCACGAGCAGTACTTC.

Comment on this clone: A single base is all that separates this from a far larger clone, so a read error is likely. The V and J genes are TRBV30 and TRBJ1-1; D remains unclear. The germline V gene has CDR1 GTSNPN and CDR2 SVGIG (reference sequence). There are 13 residues in the CDR3. Written as DNA, the CDR3 is TGTGCCTGGGAGGGAAACATGAACCCTGAAGCTTTCTTT. It translates to CAWEGNMNPEAFF.

The rearrangement joins TRBV18 to TRBJ1-1, with no clear D. Trimming left V 2 bases short and J 4 bases short, with 11 bases between. The CDR3 has 14 amino acids. The germline V gene encodes CDR1 KGHSH and CDR2 LQKENI. The CDR3 DNA follows: TGTGCCAGCTCACCAGGGGAGGCTAGCACTGAAGCTTTCTTT. Its protein is CASSPGEASTEAFF.

This clone came up once. The chain recombines TRBV28 with TRBJ2-7; no reliable D call. The CDR3 runs 11 residues. Trimming shortened V by 0 bases and J by 11 bases, and 8 bases separated the two germline ends. From germline, CDR1 is MDHEN and CDR2 SYDVKM. CDR3 loop: CASSLCSLKYF. CDR3 bases: TGTGCCAGCAGTTTATGCTCCCTGAAGTACTTC.

Concerning this clone: Other DNA sequences of this sample code for an identical CDR3. This rearrangement joins TRBV18 to TRBJ1-1, with D perhaps TRBD1 (6 bases). Trimming took 5 bases from V and 1 from J, leaving 8 bases between them. CDR1 KGHSH and CDR2 LQKENI come from the germline V gene. The CDR3 extends over 13 amino acids. The CDR3, as DNA: TGTGCCAGCTCAAGGACAGCGAACACTGAAGCTTTCTTT. It translates to CASSRTANTEAFF.

V gene TRBV6-5 combines with J gene TRBJ1-1, with no clear D. V lost 6 bases and J 6 bases, leaving 14 bases between the germline ends. The CDR3 sequence is 13 residues long. Looked up from germline, CDR1 is MNHEY and CDR2 is SVGAGI. Here the CDR3 DNA reads TGTGCCAGCAGGATGGATAGGGAGGCTGAAGCTTTCTTT. Translating it yields CASRMDREAEAFF.

This clone has a single count. This rearrangement joins TRBV9 to TRBJ2-1, with 10 bases matching TRBD2. Germline-derived CDR1 and CDR2 are SGDLS and YYNGEE. The CDR3 is made up of 16 amino acids. V shed 2 bases and J 8 bases; nucleotides not matched to a gene: 10. CDR3 sequence (DNA): TGTGCCAGCAGCGTTGGGACTAGCGTCCTGAGGGATGAGCAGTTCTTC. It encodes CASSVGTSVLRDEQFF.

The chain employs TRBV11-2 and TRBJ2-7, with 7 bases aligning to TRBD2. The CDR3 extends over 12 amino acids. V gave up 5 bases and J gave up 6 bases; unmatched junction bases: 4. Germline V gene sequence: CDR1 SGHAT, CDR2 FQNNGV. CDR3 amino acids: CASSPAGVEQYF. The DNA for the CDR3 is TGTGCCAGCAGCCCCGCGGGAGTCGAGCAGTACTTC.

The gene calls are TRBV27 and TRBJ2-7, with TRBD2 identical over 7 bases. The CDR3 is 13 amino acids. The V segment lost 6 bases and the J segment 5 bases; nucleotides outside the gene matches: 7. The germline CDR1 and CDR2 sequences are MNHEY and SMNVEV (reference sequence). The CDR3 bases are TGTGCCAGCAGGTCGAACCGGGGGGACGAGCAGTACTTC. Translating it yields CASRSNRGDEQYF.

The rearrangement links TRBV9 to TRBJ2-1; 13 positions match TRBD2. Germline lookup yields CDR1 SGDLS and CDR2 YYNGEE. V shed 4 bases, J shed 1 base, and the junction held 8 bases outside the gene matches. CDR3 length equals 18 residues. The CDR3 loop reads CASSPQGLAGVSYNEQFF. The CDR3, as DNA: TGTGCCAGCAGCCCCCAAGGACTAGCGGGAGTTTCCTACAATGAGCAGTTCTTC.

This chain connects TRBV11-2 to TRBJ2-2; D remains ambiguous. The ends were cut back, 0 bases at V and 4 bases at J, with 9 bases in the middle. The CDR3 contains 15 residues. The germline V gene encodes CDR1 SGHAT and CDR2 FQNNGV. CDR3 sequence (DNA): TGTGCCAGCAGCTTAGAGGGGTCCGTCACCGGGGAGCTGTTTTTT. Residues: CASSLEGSVTGELFF.

The chain uses TRBV5-5 and TRBJ2-7, with 7 nucleotides matching TRBD1. From germline, CDR1 is SGHKS and CDR2 YYEKEE (reference sequence). J gave up 7 bases and V 3 bases, and 10 bases lay outside the gene matches. The CDR3 has 14 residues. The CDR3 reads CASSWDSGGMEQYF. The CDR3 DNA reads as TGTGCCAGCAGCTGGGACAGTGGTGGAATGGAGCAGTACTTC.

This chain links TRBV30 with TRBJ1-2; the D gene is possibly TRBD1 (6 bases). CDR1 GTSNPN and CDR2 SVGIG come from the germline V gene (reference sequence). V was pared by 3 bases and J by 6 bases, with 8 bases between. The CDR3 is made up of 11 amino acids. CDR3: CAWRQGNGYTF. The DNA of the CDR3 is TGTGCCTGGAGACAGGGTAATGGCTACACCTTC.

This chain uses TRBV5-4 with TRBJ2-3; 7 bases align to TRBD2. Germline V CDR1 and CDR2: SGHNT, YYREEE (reference sequence). This CDR3 region has 14 residues. J gave up 3 bases and V 2 bases, and 3 bases lay outside the gene matches. CDR3 residues: CASSFGGSTDTQYF. CDR3 nucleotide sequence: TGTGCCAGCAGCTTCGGCGGGAGTACAGATACGCAGTATTTT.

With respect to this clone: This sample also contains other DNA sequences that code for the same CDR3. This rearrangement joins TRBV30 to TRBJ2-4; D call uncertain. The CDR3 is 14 residues long. V lost 3 bases to trimming and J lost 0 bases, with 9 bases between them. Germline CDR1 GTSNPN, CDR2 SVGIG (reference sequence). CDR3 protein: CAWRPKLAKNIQYF. DNA of the CDR3: TGTGCCTGGAGACCAAAGTTAGCCAAAAACATTCAGTACTTC.

The chain uses TRBV6-5 and TRBJ1-1; TRBD1 agrees at 7 bases. The V gene end was trimmed by 9 bases and the J gene end by 4 bases; junction bases not matched to a gene: 8. Germline lookup yields CDR1 MNHEY and CDR2 SVGAGI. The CDR3 totals 13 residues. The DNA of the CDR3 is TGTGCCAGTAAACGAACAGGGGTCACTGAAGCTTTCTTT. Amino acid sequence: CASKRTGVTEAFF.

The gene calls are TRBV28 and TRBJ1-2; TRBD1 might be the D (5 bases). V was pared by 7 bases and J by 1 base, with 16 bases between. The CDR3 contains 15 residues. Germline lookup yields CDR1 MDHEN and CDR2 SYDVKM. The CDR3 DNA sequence: TGTGCCAGCACTCTAGGGGCAGTACGTAACTATGGCTACACCTTC. It specifies CASTLGAVRNYGYTF.

The rearrangement uses TRBV27 and TRBJ2-7; D might be TRBD2 (5 bases). This CDR3 is 16 amino acids long. The V and J ends lost 5 bases and 2 bases respectively, with 19 bases between them. Germline V gene sequence: CDR1 MNHEY, CDR2 SMNVEV (reference sequence). The CDR3 DNA follows: TGTGCCAGCAGTGGGCCGGGGTTACATGTTGCCTACGAGCAGTACTTC. Encoded protein: CASSGPGLHVAYEQYF.

The CDR3 DNA reads as TGTGCCTGGAGGCTGGGCCAAGAGACCCAGTACTTC. It translates to CAWRLGQETQYF. The V call is TRBV30, the J call TRBJ2-5; D call uncertain. V was cut by 3 bases and J by 1 base, with 6 bases left in between. The CDR3 is 12 residues long. Germline V gene data show CDR1 as GTSNPN and CDR2 as SVGIG (reference sequence).

Notes on this clone: This sequence is one base from a far larger clone and is likely a read error. Other DNA sequences in this sample translate to the same CDR3. The chain joins TRBV6-4 to TRBJ2-2; unclear D gene. V was pared by 0 bases and J by 5 bases, with 7 bases between. The CDR3 is made up of 14 amino acids. Germline values: CDR1 MRHNA, CDR2 SNTAGT. CDR3 DNA sequence: TGTGCCAGCAGTGACTCTGGCGTGACCGGGGAGCTGTTTTTT. It is translated as CASSDSGVTGELFF.